This T cell receptor beta chain is from a study of blood T cell repertoires in COVID-19. The overall study: Collection of acute and convalescent COVID-19 samples took place in the United States, Italy and Spain. T cells, B-cell-depleted T cells, or PBMCs supplied cDNA or gDNA.

In the authors' methods: Amplification of reference gene primers was used by the study to estimate nucleated cell counts. Assay: immunoSEQ multiplex PCR; the TCRdb copy retains only in-frame clones and omits some. The V and J calls and clone size come from that table; D and trimming were worked out from the DNA. In the table there are about 140,000 clones, 75% to 90% of which are singletons. With 2 bases clipped from V and 9 bases from J, the junction kept 8 bases outside the gene matches. Germline values: CDR1 SGHRS, CDR2 YFSETQ. The length of the CDR3 is 14 residues. The sequenced sample consisted of peripheral blood. This receptor was obtained from a man in his sixties with active or convalescent COVID-19. V is TRBV5-1 and J is TRBJ2-4, with 7 nucleotides matching TRBD1. The CDR3 protein is CASSFEGGRSIQYF. CDR3 nucleotide sequence: TGCGCCAGCAGCTTCGAAGGGGGCAGGAGCATTCAGTACTTC. Together with reference TRBV5-1 and TRBJ2-4, the CDR3 gives the full variable domain: KAGVTQTPRYLIKTRGQQVTLSCSPISGHRSVSWYQQTPGQGLQFLFEYFSETQRNKGNFPGRFSGRQFSNSRSEMNVSTLELGDSALYLCASSFEGGRSIQYFGAGTRLSVL.